Listed below are T cell receptor beta chains from one sample, sequenced in a study of blood T cell repertoires in COVID-19. The repertoire was sequenced with immunoSEQ multiplex PCR; TCRdb's copy has only in-frame clones and lacks some. The sample lists under 300,000 clones; about nine tenths were seen once. The sequenced sample was peripheral blood. The origin of the receptors is a woman in her 30s with active or convalescent COVID-19. CDR3s include the opening cysteine and the closing phenylalanine or tryptophan. D genes are given only for firm matches. Clone size, where shown, is once, few, many, or a class for clones that have expanded.

>TRBD1|few|TRBV5-1|TRBJ2-7
TGCGCCAGCGGGACAGGGGACTACGAGCAGTACTTC
CASGTGDYEQYF
>TRBD1|-|TRBV6-5|TRBJ1-6
TGTGCCAGCAGTTACATGGGGGACAGGCCCAATTCACCCCTCCACTTT
CASSYMGDRPNSPLHF
>TRBD2|-|TRBV18|TRBJ2-3
TGTGCCAGCTCACCAGGCGGGGGGGGAGATACGCAGTATTTT
CASSPGGGGDTQYF
>TRBD1|-|TRBV6-6|TRBJ1-3
TGTGCCAGCAACCGGGACAGGGGGCGAGCTGGAAACACCATATATTTT
CASNRDRGRAGNTIYF
>TRBD1|-|TRBV6-2/TRBV6-3|TRBJ2-7
TGTGCCAGCAGTCATCCGGGACAGGGGAATAACGAGCAGTACTTC
CASSHPGQGNNEQYF
>-|-|TRBV27|TRBJ2-7
TGTGCCAGCGGTAGTAGGGAGTTTGCGGGCGAGCAGTACTTC
CASGSREFAGEQYF
>-|-|TRBV6-5|TRBJ1-5
TGTGCCAGCAGTTATCGGCAGGCGAATCAGCCCCAGCATTTT
CASSYRQANQPQHF
>-|once|TRBV5-1|TRBJ2-1
TGCGCCAGCAGCCCAGGGGAGGGGACCCCTTCCTACAATGAGCAGTTCTTC
CASSPGEGTPSYNEQFF
>TRBD1|-|TRBV29-1|TRBJ1-2
TGCAGCGTTGGGACAGGGGATGGCTACACCTTC
CSVGTGDGYTF
>-|-|TRBV19|TRBJ1-5
TGTGCCAGTACCCCTGGGGCCCTCAATCAGCCCCAGCATTTT
CASTPGALNQPQHF
>TRBD2|-|TRBV30|TRBJ2-1
TGTGCCTGTTTAGCGGGGGGAAAGTCCAATGAGCAGTTCTTC
CACLAGGKSNEQFF
>TRBD1|-|TRBV15|TRBJ1-1
TGTGCCACCAGCAGGACAGGGGTTACTGAAGCTTTCTTT
CATSRTGVTEAFF
>-|-|TRBV6-2/TRBV6-3|TRBJ1-5
TGTGCCAGCAGTCAGACGGGTCCCAATCAGCCCCAGCATTTT
CASSQTGPNQPQHF
>-|-|TRBV18|TRBJ1-4
TGTGCCAGCTCACCCTCAGGGTTGACTAATGAAAAACTGTTTTTT
CASSPSGLTNEKLFF
>TRBD1|-|TRBV20-1|TRBJ1-6
TGCAGTGCTAGTCAACAGGGGGGGGCTTCACCCCTCCACTTT
CSASQQGGASPLHF
>-|-|TRBV28|TRBJ1-2
TGTGCCAGCAGTTTATTACAGGGCTATGGCTACACCTTC
CASSLLQGYGYTF
>TRBD2|-|TRBV7-2|TRBJ2-5
TGTGCCAGCAGCTTTACTAGCGGGGTAGCTGAGACCCAGTACTTC
CASSFTSGVAETQYF
>TRBD1|-|TRBV29-1|TRBJ2-7
TGCAGCGTTTCCTCGGACAGGGCTACTTACGAGCAGTACTTC
CSVSSDRATYEQYF
>-|-|TRBV2|TRBJ2-6
TGTGCCAGCAGTGAAGACCAGGACAGAACCGGGGCCAACGTCCTGACTTTC
CASSEDQDRTGANVLTF
>-|-|TRBV3-1/TRBV3-2|TRBJ2-6
TGTGCCAGCAGCCAAGTCGGACACTCTGGGGCCAACGTCCTGACTTTC
CASSQVGHSGANVLTF
>TRBD1|-|TRBV11-2|TRBJ1-1
TGTGCCAGCAGCTTCGAAGGTAGGGGGCTGGGCGTCACTGAAGCTTTCTTT
CASSFEGRGLGVTEAFF
>TRBD1|-|TRBV18|TRBJ1-2
TGTGCCAGCTCACCCGACAGGGGGCACAACTATGGCTACACCTTC
CASSPDRGHNYGYTF